The clone carrying this TCR beta chain came up a few times. What it recognizes is unknown. Germline loops: CDR1 MDHEN, CDR2 SYDVKM. Trimming pared 4 bases from V and 1 base from J, leaving 7 bases between. The CDR3 loop spans 14 amino acids. This record comes from a study of OX40 agonist ivuxolimab in advanced cancers. Study-wide results and caveats: The 0.1-3.0 mg/kg partial responders had among the lowest clonal expansion.

Assay: immunoSEQ multiplex PCR; the TCRdb copy retains only in-frame clones and omits some. The sample gives about 60,000 clones, about nine tenths of which show up once; 16% is in the top ten. The source material was CD4+ or CD8+ T cells sorted from blood, sampled in a trial of the OX40 agonist ivuxolimab. The J gene is TRBJ2-2, the V gene TRBV28; no definite D call. This TCR derives from an adult with an advanced solid tumor such as melanoma, head and neck, liver or kidney cancer. DNA of the CDR3: TGTGCCAGCAGTTGGGATGGGAACACCGGGGAGCTGTTTTTT. Its translation: CASSWDGNTGELFF.